Listed below are T cell receptor beta chains from one sample, sequenced in a study of T cell repertoires in cytomegalovirus infection. Each CDR3 protein gets one entry after TCRdb re-called the reads with MiXCR. The table lists roughly 920,000 distinct CDR3 sequences, about 33% of them singletons. These receptors' antigens are unknown. The sample here was cultured CD8+ T cells from PBMCs, taken from culture after CMV antigen stimulation. These receptors came from a human donor in good health (CMV status not recorded). Some clones in this sample may be carry-over from other donors' samples. CDR3s include the opening cysteine and the closing phenylalanine or tryptophan. The order of the fields is clone size, D gene, V gene, J gene, CDR3 DNA, CDR3 protein. The D gene is left open where the match is weak. Only part of the rows carry a size: once, few, many, or a class if the clone is expanded.

few	.	TRBV4-1	TRBJ1-2	TGCGCCAGCAGCCAAGAGGGATCCTATGGCTACACCTTC	CASSQEGSYGYTF
.	.	TRBV7-2	TRBJ2-3	TGTGCCAGCAGCGCTAACTTTTTT	CASSANFF
many	.	TRBV7-9	TRBJ1-5	TGTGCCAGCAGCTTATCCGATCGGAGCAATCAGCCCCAGCATTTT	CASSLSDRSNQPQHF
many	.	TRBV7-2	TRBJ2-1	TGTGCCAGCAGCACACAATGGGAGCAGTTCTTC	CASSTQWEQFF
.	.	TRBV10-2	TRBJ1-1	TGCGCCACCGCGACTGGGGGCGACACTGAAGCTTTCTTT	CATATGGDTEAFF
.	TRBD1	TRBV9	TRBJ2-3	TGTGTCAGCAGCGAACCGCGGGACAGGGGTGGACCAGATACGCAGTATTTT	CVSSEPRDRGGPDTQYF
many	.	TRBV7-8	TRBJ2-1	TGTGCCAGCACCATCGACCGGGACGGCGATGAGCAGTTCTTC	CASTIDRDGDEQFF
few	.	TRBV7-7	TRBJ2-3	TGTGCTAGCAGCCCCCTAGCGACAGATACGCAGTATTTT	CASSPLATDTQYF
few	TRBD2	TRBV11-2	TRBJ2-3	TGTGCCAGCAGCCTTAGCGGGGGCGGGCGAACGCAGTATTTT	CASSLSGGGRTQYF
many	.	TRBV7-2	TRBJ1-1	TGTGCCAGCAGCTTAGTCCGGTACACTGAAGCTTTCTTT	CASSLVRYTEAFF
once	.	TRBV5-4	TRBJ1-2	TGTGCCAGCAGCGTCCCGAGACAGTCGCTTACGCAATTTCCGAACTATGGCTACACCTTC	CASSVPRQSLTQFPNYGYTF
few	TRBD1	TRBV7-9	TRBJ2-1	TGTGCCAGCAGGAAACCGGGACAGGGGCCTGGTGAGCAGTTCTTC	CASRKPGQGPGEQFF
.	.	TRBV19	TRBJ2-1	TGTGCCAGTAGCCGACCGCCCGAGGAGCAGTTCTTC	CASSRPPEEQFF
.	TRBD1	TRBV19	TRBJ1-4	TGTGCCAGTAGTCCCCGGGACAGGGGAACTAATGAAAAACTGTTTTTT	CASSPRDRGTNEKLFF
.	TRBD2	TRBV6-1	TRBJ2-6	TGTGCCAGCAGTGATAGACTAGCGGTCTACTCTGGGGCCAACGTCCTGACTTTC	CASSDRLAVYSGANVLTF
.	.	TRBV14	TRBJ2-7	TGTGCCAGCAGCTACCGGCCGGGGCGAAGCTACGAGCAGTACTTC	CASSYRPGRSYEQYF
few	.	TRBV7-9	TRBJ1-4	TGTGCCAGCAGCTTTGGGCCAACTAATGAAAAACTGTTTTTT	CASSFGPTNEKLFF
.	.	TRBV27	TRBJ1-1	TGTGCCAACAGTTTGGGAGGAAACACTGAAGCTTTCTTT	CANSLGGNTEAFF
many	.	TRBV12-3/TRBV12-4	TRBJ1-1	TGTGCCAGCAGTCAAACAGCGAACACTGAAGCTTTCTTT	CASSQTANTEAFF
many	.	TRBV7-2	TRBJ2-1	TGTGCCAGCACTGATTTCGACAGGGGACTATACAATGAGCAGTTCTTC	CASTDFDRGLYNEQFF
.	TRBD1	TRBV10-3	TRBJ2-7	TGTGCCATCAGGACTGACAGGGAAGGTCTCTACGAGCAGTACTTC	CAIRTDREGLYEQYF
.	TRBD2	TRBV15	TRBJ2-1	TGTGCCACCAGCCGCCGGGGGGGCTCCTACAATGAGCAGTTCTTC	CATSRRGGSYNEQFF
few	TRBD1	TRBV5-1	TRBJ1-1	TGCGCCAGCAGCCCGCCCCGACAGGGGGAGAACACTGAAGCTTTCTTT	CASSPPRQGENTEAFF
.	.	TRBV5-6	TRBJ1-2	TGTGCCAGCAGCCAGGGGACCCTCTATGGCTACACCTTC	CASSQGTLYGYTF
.	TRBD1	TRBV24-1	TRBJ2-5	TGTGCCACCAGTGATAGGCTCGGGACAGGGGTTGAGGAGACCCAGTACTTC	CATSDRLGTGVEETQYF
.	.	TRBV4-1	TRBJ1-2	TGCGCCAGCAGCCAGGTCCAATCAGCCCATGGCTACACCTTC	CASSQVQSAHGYTF
few	.	TRBV2	TRBJ1-2	TGTGCCAGCAGTGGGGATACCTATGGCTACACCTTC	CASSGDTYGYTF
many	.	TRBV2	TRBJ2-1	TGTGCCAGCCTGGCCGGGGTCTCGGCCAATGAGCAGTTCTTC	CASLAGVSANEQFF
.	.	TRBV11-3	TRBJ2-1	TGTGCCAGCAGCTTAAATCAAAATGAGCAGTTCTTC	CASSLNQNEQFF
few	.	TRBV27	TRBJ1-4	TGTGCCAGCAGTTTTGACCCCCGTAGGGAAAAACTGTTTTTT	CASSFDPRREKLFF
.	.	TRBV20-1	TRBJ1-5	TGCAGTGCTACCTCTCTAGGGAATAGCAATCAGCCCCAGCATTTT	CSATSLGNSNQPQHF
few	.	TRBV7-6	TRBJ1-2	TGTGCCAGCAGCCCCGAGACCTCCATGAGCTATGGCTACACCTTC	CASSPETSMSYGYTF
.	.	TRBV7-6	TRBJ1-2	TGTGCCAGCAGGGACGCTGGGCAGGGAGTCTATGGCTACACCTTC	CASRDAGQGVYGYTF
.	TRBD2	TRBV4-1	TRBJ2-1	TGCGCCAGCAGCCAAGATCTAGGCGGGGGGCACAATGAGCAGTTCTTC	CASSQDLGGGHNEQFF
.	.	TRBV25-1	TRBJ1-1	TGTGCCAGCAGTGACCGCCCGGGCCCAACGTGGGCTTTCTTT	CASSDRPGPTWAFF
.	TRBD1	TRBV7-6	TRBJ1-2	TGTGCCAACAGCTCCAACAGGGGTCATGGCTACACCTTC	CANSSNRGHGYTF
few	.	TRBV12-3/TRBV12-4	TRBJ2-5	TGTGCCAGCAGTCCCGTGGTAGGAGGTTCGGAGACCCAGTACTTC	CASSPVVGGSETQYF
once	.	TRBV9	TRBJ2-1	TGTGCCAGCAGCGTAGGTGACAGGCCCGATGAGCAGTTCTTC	CASSVGDRPDEQFF
.	.	TRBV6-8	TRBJ1-6	TGTGTCAGCAGTGGACGTCGCCTCGTAGATTCACCCCTCCACTTT	CVSSGRRLVDSPLHF
.	.	TRBV7-4	TRBJ1-3	TGTGCCAGCAGACAACAGGATACTGGAAACACCATATATTTT	CASRQQDTGNTIYF
few	.	TRBV7-2	TRBJ2-1	TGTGCCAGCAGCTTAGCTGTAGCGCGCAATGAGCAGTTCTTC	CASSLAVARNEQFF
few	.	TRBV6-1	TRBJ1-5	TGCTCGGGGGGGAATCAGCCCCAGCATTTT	CSGGNQPQHF